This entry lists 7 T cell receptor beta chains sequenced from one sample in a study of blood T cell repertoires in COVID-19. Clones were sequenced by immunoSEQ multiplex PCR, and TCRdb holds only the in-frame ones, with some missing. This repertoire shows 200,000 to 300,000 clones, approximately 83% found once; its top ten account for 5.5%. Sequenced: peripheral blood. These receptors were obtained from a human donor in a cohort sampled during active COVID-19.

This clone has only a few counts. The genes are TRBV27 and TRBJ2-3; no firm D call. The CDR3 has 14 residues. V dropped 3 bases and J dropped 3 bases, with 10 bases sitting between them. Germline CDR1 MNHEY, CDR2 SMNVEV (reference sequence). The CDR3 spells CASSFWAATDTQYF. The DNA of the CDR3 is TGTGCCAGCAGTTTTTGGGCAGCAACAGATACGCAGTATTTT.

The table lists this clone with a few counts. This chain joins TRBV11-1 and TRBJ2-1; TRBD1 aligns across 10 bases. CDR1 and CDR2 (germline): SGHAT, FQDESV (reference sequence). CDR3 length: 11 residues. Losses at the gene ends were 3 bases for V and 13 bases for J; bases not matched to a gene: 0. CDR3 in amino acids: CASSLTGGQFF. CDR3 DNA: TGTGCCAGCAGCTTGACAGGGGGCCAGTTCTTC.

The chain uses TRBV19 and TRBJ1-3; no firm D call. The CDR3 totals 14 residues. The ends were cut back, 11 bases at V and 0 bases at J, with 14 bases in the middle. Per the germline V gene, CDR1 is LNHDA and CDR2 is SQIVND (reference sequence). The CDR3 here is CAASEGYSGNTIYF. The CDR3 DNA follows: TGTGCCGCATCCGAGGGTTACTCTGGAAACACCATATATTTT.

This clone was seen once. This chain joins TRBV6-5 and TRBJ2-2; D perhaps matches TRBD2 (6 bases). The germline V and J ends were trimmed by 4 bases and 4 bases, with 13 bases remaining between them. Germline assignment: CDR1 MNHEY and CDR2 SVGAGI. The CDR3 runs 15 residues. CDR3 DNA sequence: TGTGCCAGCAGTTTTCGGTGGGGGGTCACCGGGGAGCTGTTTTTT. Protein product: CASSFRWGVTGELFF.

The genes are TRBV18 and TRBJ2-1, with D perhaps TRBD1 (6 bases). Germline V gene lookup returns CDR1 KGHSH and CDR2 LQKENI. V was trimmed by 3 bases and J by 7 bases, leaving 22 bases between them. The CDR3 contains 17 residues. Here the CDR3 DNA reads TGTGCCAGCTCACCGCCCCTCGGGACAACAAATCGGAATGAGCAGTTCTTC. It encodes CASSPPLGTTNRNEQFF.

The CDR3 is CASKGTGATNEKLFF. In DNA form, the CDR3 reads TGTGCCAGCAAAGGAACAGGGGCAACTAATGAAAAACTGTTTTTT. This chain uses TRBV28 with TRBJ1-4; 7 positions match TRBD1. There are 15 residues in the CDR3. The V gene's germline CDR1 is MDHEN and CDR2 SYDVKM. J gave up 0 bases and V 7 bases, and 5 bases lay outside the gene matches.

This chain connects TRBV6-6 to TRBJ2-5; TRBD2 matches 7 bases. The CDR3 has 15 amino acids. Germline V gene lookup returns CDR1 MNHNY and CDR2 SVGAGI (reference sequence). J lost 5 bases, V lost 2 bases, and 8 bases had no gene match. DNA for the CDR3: TGTGCCAGCAGTTACGGTTCGGGGGGTATGGAGACCCAGTACTTC. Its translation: CASSYGSGGMETQYF.